Each of the 17 T cell receptor beta chains below was sequenced from the same sample in a study of shared clonotypes between healthy human individuals. This table comes from immunoSEQ multiplex PCR, and its TCRdb copy is limited to in-frame clones, with some not included. Of about 690,000 clones in the sample, 90% were seen once. Specimen: memory CD8+ T cells from PBMCs. Subset in this sample: CD45RO+ cells pooled with CCR7-negative TemRA cells. These receptors were obtained from a man aged 18 to 29 in good health. Some clones in this sample may be carry-over from other donors' samples.

This clone has just one count. CDR3 loop: CATRSSWNEQFF. DNA of the CDR3: TGCGCCACCCGGAGTTCTTGGAATGAGCAGTTCTTC. The chain has TRBV10-2 and TRBJ2-1; unclear D gene. This CDR3 spans 12 amino acids. Germline CDR1 reads WSHSY; CDR2 reads SAAADI. V was pared by 10 bases and J by 7 bases, with 14 bases between.

This chain connects TRBV28 to TRBJ2-2; D is unresolved. This CDR3 has 12 amino acids. V gave up 4 bases and J gave up 4 bases, with 4 bases separating them. The germline CDR1 and CDR2 sequences are MDHEN and SYDVKM. The CDR3 sequence: CASSWATGELFF. CDR3 DNA: TGTGCCAGCAGTTGGGCCACCGGGGAGCTGTTTTTT. Combining the CDR3 with reference TRBV28 and TRBJ2-2 gives the whole variable domain DVKVTQSSRYLVKRTGEKVFLECVQDMDHENMFWYRQDPGLGLRLIYFSYDVKMKEKGDIPEGYSVSREKKERFSLILESASTNQTSMYLCASSWATGELFFGEGSRLTVL.

The chain carries TRBV28 and TRBJ1-6; the D is unclear. V shed 6 bases and J shed 0 bases, with 9 bases lying between them. Germline V gene data show CDR1 as MDHEN and CDR2 as SYDVKM. This CDR3 comprises 15 residues. CDR3 DNA sequence: TGTGCCAGCAGGCCGAGGACCTCCTATAATTCACCCCTCCACTTT. It yields the protein CASRPRTSYNSPLHF.

The CDR3 nucleotides read TGTGCCAGTACGTGGGGATCGAAACAGCCCCAGCATTTT. This sequence encodes CASTWGSKQPQHF. The chain is built from TRBV19 and TRBJ1-5; D remains ambiguous. V lost 7 bases and J lost 7, with 14 bases in between. Per the germline V gene, CDR1 is LNHDA and CDR2 is SQIVND (reference sequence). This CDR3 is built from 13 residues.

V is TRBV7-9 and J is TRBJ2-4; possible D gene TRBD1, 5 bases. Germline V lookup: CDR1 SEHNR, CDR2 FQNEAQ (reference sequence). V lost 4 bases and J lost 1, with 14 bases in between. This CDR3 contains 16 residues. In DNA, the CDR3 is TGTGCCAGCAGCTCTGGGGCATCCCCGGCCAAAAACATTCAGTACTTC. It encodes CASSSGASPAKNIQYF.

This chain joins TRBV19 and TRBJ2-1; 9 positions agree with TRBD2. Germline CDR1 is LNHDA and CDR2 is SQIVND (reference sequence). Germline trimming cut 0 bases from V and 8 bases from J; bases unmatched to any gene: 8. The CDR3 is 16 residues long. The CDR3 sequence is CASSIDGTSPIDEQFF. The CDR3 DNA sequence: TGTGCCAGTAGTATAGATGGGACTAGCCCTATAGATGAGCAGTTCTTC.

The chain has TRBV28 and TRBJ2-7, with D unresolved. Germline CDR1 reads MDHEN; CDR2 reads SYDVKM. The CDR3 covers 11 residues. Trimming took off 5 bases at V and 5 bases at J, with 7 bases between the two ends. The CDR3 is CASSPQDEQYF. DNA for the CDR3: TGTGCCAGCAGTCCTCAGGACGAGCAGTACTTC.

J is TRBJ2-7 and V is TRBV5-4; 7 nucleotides match TRBD1. CDR1 and CDR2 (germline): SGHNT, YYREEE (reference sequence). This CDR3 is 12 amino acids long. The junction had 5 bases not matched to a gene; V was cut back by 5 bases and J by 6 bases. The CDR3 is CASRTGVSEQYF. CDR3 bases: TGTGCCAGCAGAACAGGGGTTTCCGAGCAGTACTTC.

The chain links TRBV27 to TRBJ1-2, with 7 bases identical to TRBD1. Germline CDR1 MNHEY, CDR2 SMNVEV (reference sequence). V shed 5 bases and J 0 bases; nucleotides not matched to a gene: 18. The CDR3 runs to 19 residues. CDR3 residues: CASSPLDRVEGGTNYGYTF. The CDR3, as DNA: TGTGCCAGCAGTCCACTAGACAGGGTTGAGGGTGGGACTAACTATGGCTACACCTTC.

This chain connects TRBV27 to TRBJ2-1; D is ambiguous. Trimming shortened V by 3 bases and J by 6 bases, and 18 bases separated the two germline ends. CDR3 length equals 16 residues. CDR1 and CDR2 from the germline V gene are MNHEY and SMNVEV (reference sequence). CDR3 in DNA: TGTGCCAGCAGTTTTTTGGGGTTTTCAGGAGTCAATGAGCAGTTCTTC. Translated, it gives CASSFLGFSGVNEQFF.

The chain links TRBV7-3 to TRBJ2-7, with TRBD2 identical over 7 bases. CDR3 length equals 15 residues. The V and J ends lost 2 bases and 4 bases, in that order; junction bases with no gene match: 8. Germline CDR1 is SGHTA and CDR2 is FQGTGA. CDR3 sequence: CASSLYEGGPYEQYF. Here the CDR3 DNA reads TGTGCCAGCAGCTTATATGAGGGAGGGCCGTACGAGCAGTACTTC.

V and J are TRBV2 and TRBJ1-2; D remains unclear. Trimming pared 3 bases from V and 3 bases from J, leaving 17 bases between. Per the germline V gene, CDR1 is SNHLY and CDR2 is FYNNEI. CDR3 length: 16 amino acids. CDR3 nucleotide sequence: TGTGCCAGCAGTGATGTGGGTGGCTTTAGGGACTATGGCTACACCTTC. It translates to CASSDVGGFRDYGYTF.

On this clone itself: Distinct nucleotide sequences in the sample also encode this CDR3. This sequence joins TRBV29-1 and TRBJ2-7, with TRBD1 matching over 9 bases. With 8 bases clipped from V and 3 bases from J, the junction kept 5 bases outside the gene matches. Germline CDR1 is SQVTM and CDR2 is ANQGSEA. The CDR3 consists of 12 residues. This CDR3 reads CSIWDRDYEQYF. CDR3 DNA: TGCAGCATCTGGGACAGGGACTACGAGCAGTACTTC.

The V and J genes are TRBV2 and TRBJ2-5; D remains unclear. Trimming stripped 3 bases from V and 5 bases from J, with 7 bases between. The CDR3 spans 12 residues. Germline V gene sequence: CDR1 SNHLY, CDR2 FYNNEI. The CDR3 nucleotides read TGTGCCAGCAGTGAGTCGGTGGAGACCCAGTACTTC. Protein product: CASSESVETQYF.

This rearrangement joins TRBV7-2 to TRBJ1-2; D unresolved. V was pared by 3 bases and J by 0 bases, with 11 bases between. Germline lookup yields CDR1 SGHTA and CDR2 FQGNSA. This CDR3 has 15 amino acids. The DNA of the CDR3 is TGTGCCAGCAGCTTTACTTGGAGAGCTAACTATGGCTACACCTTC. This translates into CASSFTWRANYGYTF.

This CDR3 is CASSLSQGVNEQYF. The CDR3 nucleotides are TGCGCCAGCAGCTTGTCGCAGGGGGTCAACGAGCAGTACTTC. The chain combines TRBV5-1 with TRBJ2-7; 7 positions match TRBD1. The CDR3 extends over 14 amino acids. Trimming at V came to 1 base and at J to 5 bases, leaving 6 bases not matched to a gene. Looked up from germline, CDR1 is SGHRS and CDR2 is YFSETQ. Supplemented by reference TRBV5-1 and TRBJ2-7, the full variable domain reads KAGVTQTPRYLIKTRGQQVTLSCSPISGHRSVSWYQQTPGQGLQFLFEYFSETQRNKGNFPGRFSGRQFSNSRSEMNVSTLELGDSALYLCASSLSQGVNEQYFGPGTRLTVT.

The genes are TRBV27 and TRBJ1-1, with a weak D call TRBD1 (6 bases). The V end was cut by 5 bases, the J end by 6 bases, with 19 bases between. This CDR3 spans 15 amino acids. Germline V lookup: CDR1 MNHEY, CDR2 SMNVEV (reference sequence). The CDR3 here is CASSPGGAFWAEAFF. The CDR3 DNA follows: TGTGCCAGCAGTCCCGGGGGGGCCTTTTGGGCTGAAGCTTTCTTT.